Listed here are 15 T cell receptor beta chains from one sample, sequenced in a study of cytomegalovirus exposure and HLA in healthy donors. Amplification used 60 Vbeta primers and 13 Jbeta primers. TCRdb's copy holds only in-frame clones and misses some; the assay was immunoSEQ multiplex PCR. The table records some 190,000 clones, approximately 84% of them present only once. Material: PBMCs. The receptors were gathered from a girl under 18 in good health and CMV-seropositive.

V and J are TRBV27 and TRBJ2-1, with TRBD2 as a possible D gene (5 bases). From germline, CDR1 is MNHEY and CDR2 SMNVEV (reference sequence). Trimming pared 3 bases from V and 4 bases from J, leaving 10 bases between. CDR3 length equals 14 residues. DNA for the CDR3: TGTGCCAGCAGTTTGTTCGGGGAATACAATGAGCAGTTCTTC. Translation gives CASSLFGEYNEQFF.

V and J are TRBV5-4 and TRBJ2-1, with 9 bases fitting TRBD1. Germline V gene data show CDR1 as SGHNT and CDR2 as YYREEE (reference sequence). J gave up 7 bases and V 3 bases, and 14 bases lay outside the gene matches. The CDR3 contains 17 residues. The CDR3 sequence is CASSSEAPGQGANEQFF. Written as DNA, the CDR3 is TGTGCCAGCAGCTCAGAGGCCCCGGGACAGGGAGCAAATGAGCAGTTCTTC.

The chain recombines TRBV27 with TRBJ1-4; weak D call: TRBD1 (5 bases). There are 13 residues in the CDR3. Germline CDR1 reads MNHEY; CDR2 reads SMNVEV (reference sequence). The V gene lost 4 bases and the J gene lost 7 bases, with 10 bases spanning the gap. In DNA form, the CDR3 reads TGTGCCAGCAGTTCAGGGATTGGTGAAAAACTGTTTTTT. Translated, it gives CASSSGIGEKLFF.

The chain uses TRBV5-1 and TRBJ2-5; D ambiguous. The CDR3 covers 14 residues. Deletions cut 0 bases from V and 1 base from J, with 7 bases between. Germline CDR1 reads SGHRS; CDR2 reads YFSETQ. The CDR3 DNA is TGCGCCAGCAGCTTGGAAGCCACCCAAGAGACCCAGTACTTC. Translation gives CASSLEATQETQYF. Full variable domain (rest looked up from reference TRBV5-1 and TRBJ2-5): KAGVTQTPRYLIKTRGQQVTLSCSPISGHRSVSWYQQTPGQGLQFLFEYFSETQRNKGNFPGRFSGRQFSNSRSEMNVSTLELGDSALYLCASSLEATQETQYFGPGTRLLVL.

The chain links TRBV10-2 to TRBJ1-5; no clear D. Germline assignment: CDR1 WSHSY and CDR2 SAAADI. Trimming took off 3 bases at V and 9 bases at J, with 12 bases between the two ends. The CDR3 contains 13 residues. CDR3 loop: CASSDPGDRPQHF. Written as DNA, the CDR3 is TGCGCCAGCAGTGATCCCGGGGATAGGCCCCAGCATTTT.

The chain is built from TRBV5-8 and TRBJ1-3, with TRBD1 as a possible D gene (6 bases). Germline CDR1 SGHTS, CDR2 YDEGEE. The CDR3 spans 17 residues. V gave up 0 bases and J gave up 0 bases, with 13 bases separating them. CDR3 nucleotides: TGTGCCAGCAGCTTGGCGGTGGACAGTCTCTCTGGAAACACCATATATTTT. Encoded protein: CASSLAVDSLSGNTIYF.

The chain carries TRBV30 and TRBJ2-7; possible D gene TRBD2, 6 bases. The V gene lost 8 bases and the J gene lost 0 bases, with 17 bases spanning the gap. Germline loops: CDR1 GTSNPN, CDR2 SVGIG (reference sequence). This CDR3 has 14 residues. The CDR3 coding sequence is TGTGCCGGTTTAGGAGGGACCTCCTCCTACGAGCAGTACTTC. It yields the protein CAGLGGTSSYEQYF.

The chain carries TRBV7-9 and TRBJ1-2; D might be TRBD1 (5 bases). CDR1 is SEHNR and CDR2 is FQNEAQ in the germline V gene (reference sequence). The ends were cut back, 0 bases at V and 7 bases at J, with 12 bases in the middle. CDR3 size: 14 residues. This chain's CDR3 is CASSLARGEVGYTF. For the CDR3, the DNA is TGTGCCAGCAGCTTAGCTAGGGGTGAGGTTGGCTACACCTTC.

The genes are TRBV27 and TRBJ1-4; 7 bases map to TRBD1. The CDR3 consists of 14 residues. Per germline, CDR1 MNHEY and CDR2 SMNVEV (reference sequence). Losses at the gene ends were 3 bases for V and 5 bases for J; bases not matched to a gene: 3. In DNA form, the CDR3 reads TGTGCCAGCAGTTTGAGGGGGCAGAATGAAAAACTGTTTTTT. It is translated as CASSLRGQNEKLFF. Full variable domain (missing parts from reference TRBV27 and TRBJ1-4): EAQVTQNPRYLITVTGKKLTVTCSQNMNHEYMSWYRQDPGLGLRQIYYSMNVEVTDKGDVPEGYKVSRKEKRNFPLILESPSPNQTSLYFCASSLRGQNEKLFFGSGTQLSVL.

This clone was picked up a small number of times. This chain links TRBV10-1 with TRBJ1-1; 9 nucleotides line up with TRBD1. This CDR3 has 21 residues. The germline CDR1 and CDR2 sequences are WNHNN and SYGVQD (reference sequence). Losses at the gene ends were 0 bases for V and 7 bases for J; bases not matched to a gene: 24. The CDR3 spells CASSESTLRYRGQGDSVEAFF. As DNA, the CDR3 is TGCGCCAGCAGTGAGTCGACCTTAAGATACAGGGGGCAAGGTGATTCGGTTGAAGCTTTCTTT.

V gene TRBV5-6 combines with J gene TRBJ1-4, with TRBD1 matching over 12 bases. Germline V gives CDR1 SGHDT, CDR2 YYEEEE. V was clipped by 4 bases and J by 8 bases; unmatched bases: 15. The CDR3 extends over 18 amino acids. CDR3 sequence: CASSGGTGGGGGEEKLFF. CDR3 bases: TGTGCCAGCAGCGGAGGGACAGGGGGCGGCGGAGGGGAGGAAAAACTGTTTTTT.

The rearrangement joins TRBV19 to TRBJ2-7; D gene ambiguous. Germline CDR1 LNHDA, CDR2 SQIVND (reference sequence). The V and J ends lost 3 bases and 2 bases respectively, with 8 bases between them. This CDR3 is built from 13 residues. The chain's CDR3 is CASSMGRAYEQYF. The CDR3 region has the DNA TGTGCCAGTAGTATGGGCAGAGCCTACGAGCAGTACTTC. Full variable domain (rest looked up from reference TRBV19 and TRBJ2-7): DGGITQSPKYLFRKEGQNVTLSCEQNLNHDAMYWYRQDPGQGLRLIYYSQIVNDFQKGDIAEGYSVSREKKESFPLTVTSAQKNPTAFYLCASSMGRAYEQYFGPGTRLTVT.

This clone was recorded once. The identical CDR3 is also encoded by other nucleotide sequences in the sample. The chain uses TRBV5-1 and TRBJ1-1; the D is unclear. V was clipped by 2 bases and J by 1 base, with 6 bases between them. From germline, CDR1 is SGHRS and CDR2 YFSETQ. The CDR3 totals 13 residues. The CDR3 here is CASSFTGNTEAFF. The CDR3 DNA sequence: TGCGCCAGCAGCTTCACGGGGAACACTGAAGCTTTCTTT.

This clone appeared once. The CDR3 DNA reads as TGTGCCAGTAAAGGGACAGGTGTCTACGAGCAGTACTTC. It codes for CASKGTGVYEQYF. This sequence joins TRBV19 and TRBJ2-7, with TRBD1 matching 8 bases. CDR3 length: 13 amino acids. V lost 7 bases, J lost 3 bases, and 5 bases stayed unmatched. Germline CDR1 is LNHDA and CDR2 is SQIVND (reference sequence).

The chain is built from TRBV6-6 and TRBJ2-1; no firm D call. Per germline, CDR1 MNHNY and CDR2 SVGAGI (reference sequence). With 4 bases removed from V and 1 base from J, the gap between germline ends came to 8 bases. The CDR3 consists of 14 residues. In DNA form, the CDR3 reads TGTGCCAGCAGTTCCCCGGAGTCCTACAATGAGCAGTTCTTC. As protein: CASSSPESYNEQFF.